The clone carrying this T cell receptor beta chain was seen once. Its antigen is as yet unknown. The data are from a study of OX40 agonist ivuxolimab in advanced cancers. Looking at the study overall: A mean age of approximately 64 years, range about 20 to 90, was recorded, and 80% to 90% were male.

Germline CDR1 and CDR2: MNHEY and SVGAGI. The CDR3 has 14 amino acids. With V trimmed by 4 bases and J by 3 bases, 1 base remained unmatched. Study observations and caveats: The study did not work out the antigen specificity of the expanded peripheral T cells. In general, CD8+ T cells held more expanded clones than CD4+ did, on average. At 0.1 to 3.0 mg/kg, CD4+ and CD8+ blood T cells expanded clonally by week 6.

The method was immunoSEQ multiplex PCR; TCRdb's version includes in-frame clones alone and lacks a portion of them. Among about 70,000 clones listed, around nine tenths were seen once. This chain connects TRBV6-5 to TRBJ2-5; 11 nucleotides match TRBD2. The sequencing used CD4+ or CD8+ T cells sorted from blood, collected in a trial of the OX40 agonist ivuxolimab. This clonotype originated in an adult with an advanced solid tumor such as melanoma, head and neck, liver or kidney cancer. The CDR3: CASSSSGGKETQYF. The CDR3 DNA follows: TGTGCCAGCAGTTCTAGCGGGGGGAAAGAGACCCAGTACTTC.